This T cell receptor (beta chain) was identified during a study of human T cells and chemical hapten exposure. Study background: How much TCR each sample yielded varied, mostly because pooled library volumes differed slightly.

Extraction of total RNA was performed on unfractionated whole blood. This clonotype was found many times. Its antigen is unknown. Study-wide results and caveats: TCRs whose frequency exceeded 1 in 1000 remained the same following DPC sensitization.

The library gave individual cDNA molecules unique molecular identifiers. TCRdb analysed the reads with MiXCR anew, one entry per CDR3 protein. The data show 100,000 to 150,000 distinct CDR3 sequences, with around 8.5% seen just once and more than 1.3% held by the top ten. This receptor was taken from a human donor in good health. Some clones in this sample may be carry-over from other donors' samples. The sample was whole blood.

The CDR3 DNA is TGTGCCAGTAACTGGGGAGCCAATCAGCCCCAGCATTTT. Translation gives CASNWGANQPQHF. The chain recombines TRBV19 with TRBJ1-5; D is ambiguous. The ends were cut back, 7 bases at V and 3 bases at J, with 10 bases in the middle. The CDR3 runs to 13 residues. The germline CDR1 and CDR2 sequences are LNHDA and SQIVND (reference sequence).